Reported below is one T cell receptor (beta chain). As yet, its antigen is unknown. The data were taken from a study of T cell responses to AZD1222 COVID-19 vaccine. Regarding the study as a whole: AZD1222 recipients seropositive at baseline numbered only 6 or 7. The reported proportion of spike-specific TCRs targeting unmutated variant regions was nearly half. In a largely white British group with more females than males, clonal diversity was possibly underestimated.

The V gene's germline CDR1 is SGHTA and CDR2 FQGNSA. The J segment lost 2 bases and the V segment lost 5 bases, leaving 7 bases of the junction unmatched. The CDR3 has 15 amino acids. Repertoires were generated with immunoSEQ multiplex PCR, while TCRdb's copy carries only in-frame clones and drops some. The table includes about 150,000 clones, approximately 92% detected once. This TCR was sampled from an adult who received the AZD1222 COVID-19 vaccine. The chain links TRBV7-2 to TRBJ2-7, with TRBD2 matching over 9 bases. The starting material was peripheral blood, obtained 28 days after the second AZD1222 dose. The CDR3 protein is CASSRGLANTYEQYF. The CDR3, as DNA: TGTGCCAGCAGCAGAGGACTAGCGAATACCTACGAGCAGTACTTC. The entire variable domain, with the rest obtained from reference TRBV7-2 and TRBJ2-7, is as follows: GAGVSQSPSNKVTEKGKDVELRCDPISGHTALYWYRQSLGQGLEFLIYFQGNSAPDKSGLPSDRFSAERTGGSVSTLTIQRTQQEDSAVYLCASSRGLANTYEQYFGPGTRLTVT.